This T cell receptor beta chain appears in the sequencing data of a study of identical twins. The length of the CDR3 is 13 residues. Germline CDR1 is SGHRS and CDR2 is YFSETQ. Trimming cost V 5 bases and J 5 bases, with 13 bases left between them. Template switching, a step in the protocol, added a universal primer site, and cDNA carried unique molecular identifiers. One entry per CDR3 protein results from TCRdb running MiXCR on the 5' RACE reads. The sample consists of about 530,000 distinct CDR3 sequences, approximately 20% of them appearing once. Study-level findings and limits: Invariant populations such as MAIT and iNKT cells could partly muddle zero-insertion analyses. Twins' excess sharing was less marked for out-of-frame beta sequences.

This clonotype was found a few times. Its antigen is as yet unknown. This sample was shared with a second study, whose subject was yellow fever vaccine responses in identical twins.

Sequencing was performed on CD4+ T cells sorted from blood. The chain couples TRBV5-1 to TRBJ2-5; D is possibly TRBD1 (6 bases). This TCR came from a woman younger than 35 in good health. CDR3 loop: CASRRTEIETQYF. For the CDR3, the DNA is TGCGCCAGCAGGAGGACAGAGATTGAGACCCAGTACTTC.